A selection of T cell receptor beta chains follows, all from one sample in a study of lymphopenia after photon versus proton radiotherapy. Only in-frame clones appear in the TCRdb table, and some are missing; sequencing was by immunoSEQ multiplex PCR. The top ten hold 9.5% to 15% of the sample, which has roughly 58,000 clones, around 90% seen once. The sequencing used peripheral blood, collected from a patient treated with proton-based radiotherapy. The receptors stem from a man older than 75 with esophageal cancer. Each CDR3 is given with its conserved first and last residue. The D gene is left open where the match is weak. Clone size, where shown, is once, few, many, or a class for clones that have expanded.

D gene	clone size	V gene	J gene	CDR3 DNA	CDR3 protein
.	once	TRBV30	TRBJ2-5	TGTGCCTGGAGTCATGGGGAGACCCAGTACTTC	CAWSHGETQYF
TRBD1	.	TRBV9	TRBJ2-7	TGTGCCAGCAGCGTAGGGACAGGGGGCAACTACGAGCAGTACTTC	CASSVGTGGNYEQYF
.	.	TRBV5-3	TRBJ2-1	TGTGCCAGAAGCTTAGGCCGGGGCGGTGAGCAGTTCTTC	CARSLGRGGEQFF
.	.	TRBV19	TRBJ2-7	TGTGCCAGTAGTAATACCGGGACAAGTCCGCGCGAGCAGTACTTC	CASSNTGTSPREQYF
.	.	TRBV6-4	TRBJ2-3	TGTGCCAGCAGTTTACAGGGAACTCCTAGCACAGATACGCAGTATTTT	CASSLQGTPSTDTQYF
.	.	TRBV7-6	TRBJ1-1	TGTGCCAGCAGCCGGACAGTCGGCACTGAAGCTTTCTTT	CASSRTVGTEAFF
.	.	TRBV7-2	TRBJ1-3	TGTGCCAGCAGCTCTGGGGGGTTCGGGAACACCATATATTTT	CASSSGGFGNTIYF
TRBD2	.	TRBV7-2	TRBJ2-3	TGTGCCAGCAGCCTCCGGGGGGGCCAGGGCACAGATACGCAGTATTTT	CASSLRGGQGTDTQYF
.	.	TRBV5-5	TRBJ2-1	TGTGCCAGCAGCCTGGGGGGCTATTCCTACAATGAGCAGTTCTTC	CASSLGGYSYNEQFF
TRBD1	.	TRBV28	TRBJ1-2	TGTGCCAGCCTTACACACAGGGGCTCTGGCTACACCTTC	CASLTHRGSGYTF
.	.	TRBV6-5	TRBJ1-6	TGTGCCAGCACCGTATTCCCGGCAGGGTCACCCCTCCACTTT	CASTVFPAGSPLHF
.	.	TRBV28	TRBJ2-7	TGTGCCAGCAGCCGCTCCTACGAGCAGTACTTC	CASSRSYEQYF
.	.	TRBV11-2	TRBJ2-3	TGTGCCAGCAGCCCGAACCGGGGCGGGAGCACAGATACGCAGTATTTT	CASSPNRGGSTDTQYF
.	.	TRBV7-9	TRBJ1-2	TGTGCCAGCAGCCCCGAGGGAAGGGGCGGTAGTTATGGCTACACCTTC	CASSPEGRGGSYGYTF
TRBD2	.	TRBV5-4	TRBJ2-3	TGTGCCAGCAGCCCGGGACTAGGCTCCACAGATACGCAGTATTTT	CASSPGLGSTDTQYF
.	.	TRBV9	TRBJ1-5	TGTGCCAGCAGCGTAGGGGGACGTAGCAATCAGCCCCAGCATTTT	CASSVGGRSNQPQHF
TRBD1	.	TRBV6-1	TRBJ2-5	TGTGCCAGCAGTGAGGACAGGACAGGGCCGGCTCGAGAGACCCAGTACTTC	CASSEDRTGPARETQYF
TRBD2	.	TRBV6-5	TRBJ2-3	TGTGCCAGCAGAAGGCGGGAGTACCCAGATACGCAGTATTTT	CASRRREYPDTQYF
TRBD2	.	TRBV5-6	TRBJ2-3	TGTGCCAGCAGCCTGGCTAGCGGGGGGGCGAGTACGCAGTATTTT	CASSLASGGASTQYF
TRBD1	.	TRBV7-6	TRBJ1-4	TGTGCCAGCAGCCCTCAGCCGGGACAGGGGTATGAAAAACTGTTTTTT	CASSPQPGQGYEKLFF
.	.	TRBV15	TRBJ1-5	TGTGCCACCAGCAGAGATTTGGCCGGCCGGTCCCAGCATTTT	CATSRDLAGRSQHF
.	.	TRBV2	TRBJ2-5	TGTGCCAGCAGCAACAGAGTTTTGGAGACCCAGTACTTC	CASSNRVLETQYF
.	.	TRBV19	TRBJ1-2	TGTGCCAGTAGTCCACAGGGATGGGACGGCTACACCTTC	CASSPQGWDGYTF
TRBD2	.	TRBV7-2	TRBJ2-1	TGTGCCAGCAGCTTAGTAATCCTAGCGGGGACCATATACAATGAGCAGTTCTTC	CASSLVILAGTIYNEQFF
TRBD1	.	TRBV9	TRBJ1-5	TGTGCCAGCAGCGTATCAGGACAGGCCTCCCAAGGGCCCCAGCATTTT	CASSVSGQASQGPQHF
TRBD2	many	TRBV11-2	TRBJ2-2	TGTGCCAGCAGCTTAATGGCGGGGAGGGACGGGGAGCTGTTTTTT	CASSLMAGRDGELFF
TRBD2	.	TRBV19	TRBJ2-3	TGTGCCAGTTCTGCATCTAGCGGGAGGGCGGATACGCAGTATTTT	CASSASSGRADTQYF
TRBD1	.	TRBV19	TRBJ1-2	TGTGCCAGTAGTACGACAGGGGATTACGGCTACACCTTC	CASSTTGDYGYTF
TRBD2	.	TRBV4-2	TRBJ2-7	TGTGCCAGCAGCCAAGTCCCCGGGGGGGAGTACGAGCAGTACTTC	CASSQVPGGEYEQYF
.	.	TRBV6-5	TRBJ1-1	TGTGCCAGCAGGACAGCGGGTTCTGAAGCTTTCTTT	CASRTAGSEAFF
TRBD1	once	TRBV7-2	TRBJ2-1	TGTGCCAGCAGCTTGGATAGGACAGGCTACAATGAGCAGTTCTTC	CASSLDRTGYNEQFF
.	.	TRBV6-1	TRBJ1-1	TGTGCCAGCAGTGAAGATGGGATCACTGAAGCTTTCTTT	CASSEDGITEAFF
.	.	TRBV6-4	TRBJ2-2	TGTGCCAGTAAGGTCGGGCCGAACACCGGGGAGCTGTTTTTT	CASKVGPNTGELFF
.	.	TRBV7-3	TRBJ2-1	TGTGCCAGCAGCCAGGGTCGGGGACGATCCTACAATGAGCAGTTCTTC	CASSQGRGRSYNEQFF
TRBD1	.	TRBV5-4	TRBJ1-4	TGTGCCAGCAGCTTGGGAGGGGGCCGGGCTGCTAATGAAAAACTGTTTTTT	CASSLGGGRAANEKLFF
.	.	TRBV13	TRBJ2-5	TGTGCCAGCAGCCCCGGACAGCTGGAGACCCAGTACTTC	CASSPGQLETQYF
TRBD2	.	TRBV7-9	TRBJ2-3	TGTGCCAGCAGCGCAGCGGGGGGCCCCGATACGCAGTATTTT	CASSAAGGPDTQYF
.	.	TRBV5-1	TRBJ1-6	TGCGCCAGCAGCTTGTCAGGGTCCGCTAATTCACCCCTCCACTTT	CASSLSGSANSPLHF
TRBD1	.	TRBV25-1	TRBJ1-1	TGTGCCAGCAGTGACCTTGGGACAGGGGCTGAAGCTTTCTTT	CASSDLGTGAEAFF